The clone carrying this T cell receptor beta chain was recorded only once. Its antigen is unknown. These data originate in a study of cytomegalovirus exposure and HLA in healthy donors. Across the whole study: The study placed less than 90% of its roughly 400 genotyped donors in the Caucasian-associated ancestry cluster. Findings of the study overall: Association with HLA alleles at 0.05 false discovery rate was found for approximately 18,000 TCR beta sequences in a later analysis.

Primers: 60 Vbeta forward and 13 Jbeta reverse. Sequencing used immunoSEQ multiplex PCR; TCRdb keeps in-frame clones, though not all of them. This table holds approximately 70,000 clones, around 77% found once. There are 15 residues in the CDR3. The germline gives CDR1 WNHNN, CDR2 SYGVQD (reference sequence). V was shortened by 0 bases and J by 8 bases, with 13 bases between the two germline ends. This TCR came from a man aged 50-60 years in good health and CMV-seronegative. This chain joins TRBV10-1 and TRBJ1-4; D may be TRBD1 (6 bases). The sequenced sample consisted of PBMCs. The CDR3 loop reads CASSESMGAEEKLFF. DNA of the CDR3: TGCGCCAGCAGTGAGTCGATGGGGGCCGAAGAAAAACTGTTTTTT.